Shown below are 15 T cell receptor beta chains from a single sample sequenced in a study of cytomegalovirus exposure and HLA in healthy donors (dated by TCRdb to about 2017). Library creation used the immunoSEQ multiplex PCR assay. For the multiplex PCR, a mixture combining 60 forward primers for TCR Vbeta segments and 13 reverse primers for TCR Jbeta segments was used. Entries here come from immuneACCESS through TCRdb and include only in-frame sequences with V and J called. Some clones fail to appear in such tables; in the studies checked, an unresolved V gene covers under half of the shortfall, and the cause of the remainder is unknown. This sample has 150,000 to 200,000 clones in its table, and roughly 73% of those were observed once. The top ten clones comprise around 3% of the sample. The sequencing input was PBMCs. The receptors stem from a female donor in good health and CMV-seronegative.

The chain couples TRBV10-2 to TRBJ1-2, with D perhaps TRBD1 (5 bases). CDR1 is WSHSY, CDR2 SAAADI, per germline. The CDR3 consists of 14 residues. Between the trimmed V and J ends, which lost 4 bases and 6 bases, there was a span of 15 bases. CDR3 nucleotide sequence: TGCGCCAGCAGTGGGGCCAGGGAAGGGGATGGCTACACCTTC. Residues: CASSGAREGDGYTF.

This rearrangement joins TRBV5-1 to TRBJ1-2; 8 positions match TRBD1. CDR3 length: 16 residues. V dropped 5 bases and J dropped 5; count of bases not matched to a gene: 14. CDR1 and CDR2 from the germline V gene are SGHRS and YFSETQ. CDR3 in DNA: TGCGCCAGCAGTACGGACAGGGAATCTTCCCGATATGGCTACACCTTC. Translated: CASSTDRESSRYGYTF.

J is TRBJ2-2 and V is TRBV11-2; D is possibly TRBD1 (7 bases). This CDR3 comprises 15 residues. Trimming left V 6 bases short and J 6 bases short, with 17 bases between. The V gene's germline CDR1 is SGHAT and CDR2 FQNNGV. CDR3 sequence reads: CASSPRGQGAGELFF. DNA of the CDR3: TGTGCCAGCAGTCCCCGGGGGCAGGGGGCCGGGGAGCTGTTTTTT.

A word on this clone: One end of the junction is discordant with germline, which a read error may explain. The CDR3 protein is CASSWERNPTGVLFF. The CDR3 nucleotides read TGCGCCAGCAGCTGGGAGCGGAACCCGACGGGGGTGCTGTTTTTT. V gene TRBV5-1 combines with J gene TRBJ2-2; weak D call: TRBD2 (6 bases). The germline CDR1 and CDR2 sequences are SGHRS and YFSETQ. The CDR3 has 15 amino acids.

This clone was found a few times. This chain connects TRBV6-4 to TRBJ1-1; D ambiguous. V was pared by 3 bases and J by 5 bases, with 10 bases between. Germline lookup yields CDR1 MRHNA and CDR2 SNTAGT. This CDR3 is built from 13 residues. The DNA of the CDR3 is TGTGCCAGCAGTGAGTCAGGCTGGACTGAAGCTTTCTTT. Translation: CASSESGWTEAFF.

This clone has just one count. This chain connects TRBV28 to TRBJ2-2; TRBD2 might be the D (5 bases). Trimming took off 5 bases at V and 4 bases at J, with 11 bases between the two ends. Germline V CDR1 and CDR2: MDHEN, SYDVKM. This CDR3 is 14 amino acids long. The CDR3 DNA reads TGTGCCAGCAGTCTTGGAGGTCTCACCGGGGAGCTGTTTTTT. It is translated as CASSLGGLTGELFF.

The rearrangement joins TRBV29-1 to TRBJ1-2; D uncertain. Germline V gives CDR1 SQVTM, CDR2 ANQGSEA. CDR3 length: 13 amino acids. Deletions cut 0 bases from V and 4 bases from J, with 9 bases between. In DNA form, the CDR3 reads TGCAGCGTTGAAGATCGGGATTCCTATGGCTACACCTTC. It is translated as CSVEDRDSYGYTF. Together with reference TRBV29-1 and TRBJ1-2, the CDR3 gives the full variable domain: SAVISQKPSRDICQRGTSLTIQCQVDSQVTMMFWYRQQPGQSLTLIATANQGSEATYESGFVIDKFPISRPNLTFSTLTVSNMSPEDSSIYLCSVEDRDSYGYTFGSGTRLTVV.

The gene calls are TRBV28 and TRBJ2-3; possibly TRBD2 for D (6 bases). The CDR3 extends over 14 amino acids. Germline assignment: CDR1 MDHEN and CDR2 SYDVKM. The V end was cut by 3 bases, the J end by 4 bases, with 11 bases between. CDR3 sequence: CASSLLLASDTQYF. CDR3 DNA: TGTGCCAGCAGTTTGTTACTAGCCTCAGATACGCAGTATTTT. The full variable domain, with the rest looked up from reference TRBV28 and TRBJ2-3, is DVKVTQSSRYLVKRTGEKVFLECVQDMDHENMFWYRQDPGLGLRLIYFSYDVKMKEKGDIPEGYSVSREKKERFSLILESASTNQTSMYLCASSLLLASDTQYFGPGTRLTVL.

This clone has only a few counts. This chain uses TRBV7-3 with TRBJ2-5, with 11 bases aligning to TRBD1. The germline V gene has CDR1 SGHTA and CDR2 FQGTGA. This CDR3 has 15 residues. J was trimmed by 1 base and V by 5 bases; bases with no gene match: 3. CDR3 sequence: CASSRTGGPQETQYF. The CDR3 bases are TGTGCCAGCAGCCGGACAGGGGGCCCCCAAGAGACCCAGTACTTC.

The chain links TRBV27 to TRBJ2-6; D gene uncertain. Trimming left V 8 bases short and J 1 base short, with 9 bases between. CDR1 MNHEY and CDR2 SMNVEV come from the germline V gene (reference sequence). The CDR3 length is 14 residues. Here the CDR3 reads CASGPISGANVLTF. Here the CDR3 DNA reads TGTGCCAGCGGCCCAATATCTGGGGCCAACGTCCTGACTTTC.

This clone was observed a few times. The rearrangement joins TRBV29-1 to TRBJ1-4, with 7 bases identical to TRBD1. The ends lost 0 bases at V and 5 bases at J; junction bases unmatched: 6. This CDR3 contains 15 residues. Germline values: CDR1 SQVTM, CDR2 ANQGSEA. CDR3 DNA sequence: TGCAGCGTTGAAGATCGAACAGGGGTGAATGAAAAACTGTTTTTT. It is translated as CSVEDRTGVNEKLFF.

The chain joins TRBV5-1 to TRBJ1-2; 9 nucleotides match TRBD1. After removal of 3 bases from V and 3 bases from J, the junction contained 9 bases not matched to a gene. The CDR3 is 16 residues long. CDR1 SGHRS and CDR2 YFSETQ come from the germline V gene. The CDR3 nucleotides are TGCGCCAGCAGCTACAGGGGGCGCGAGAGTGACTATGGCTACACCTTC. This codes for CASSYRGRESDYGYTF.

The rearrangement uses TRBV10-3 and TRBJ1-1; 9 bases are shared with TRBD1. V was clipped by 1 base and J by 4 bases; unmatched bases: 1. Germline V CDR1 and CDR2: ENHRY, SYGVKD. This CDR3 has 14 residues. The CDR3 sequence is CAISELDRGTEAFF. For the CDR3, the DNA is TGTGCCATCAGTGAGTTGGACAGGGGCACTGAAGCTTTCTTT.

The CDR3 loop reads CASSLEAGRSSGNTIYF. Here the CDR3 DNA reads TGCGCCAGCAGCTTGGAGGCAGGAAGAAGCTCTGGAAACACCATATATTTT. The V call is TRBV5-1, the J call TRBJ1-3; D gene ambiguous. The CDR3 runs to 17 residues. V was pared by 0 bases and J by 0 bases, with 13 bases between. The germline V gene has CDR1 SGHRS and CDR2 YFSETQ.

CDR3 loop: CATSRDTTGGPTEAFF. CDR3 sequence (DNA): TGTGCCACCAGCAGAGATACAACAGGGGGCCCCACTGAAGCTTTCTTT. The V and J genes are TRBV15 and TRBJ1-1, with 9 bases lining up with TRBD1. The germline V gene has CDR1 LNHNV and CDR2 YYDKDF (reference sequence). Trimming at V came to 0 bases and at J to 4 bases, leaving 6 bases not matched to a gene. The CDR3 totals 16 residues.